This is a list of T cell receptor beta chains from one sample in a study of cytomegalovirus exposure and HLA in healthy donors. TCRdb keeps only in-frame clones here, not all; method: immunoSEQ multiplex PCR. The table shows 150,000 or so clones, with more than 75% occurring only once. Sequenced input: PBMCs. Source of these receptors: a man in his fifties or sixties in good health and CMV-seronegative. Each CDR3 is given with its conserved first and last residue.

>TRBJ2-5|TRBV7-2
CASSLSGTGSIETQYF
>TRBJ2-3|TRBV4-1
CASSQDFLGLRTDTQYF
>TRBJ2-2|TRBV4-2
CASSQGLLIGELFF
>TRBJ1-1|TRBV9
CASSVGTGGGTEAFF
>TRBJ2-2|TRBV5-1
CASSFRHTANTGELFF
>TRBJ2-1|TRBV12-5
CASAPGGALYNEQFF
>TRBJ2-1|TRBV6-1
CASSEALARSSNEQFF
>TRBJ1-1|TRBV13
CASSLQDRGNTEAFF
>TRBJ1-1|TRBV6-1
CASRRAGGNTEAFF
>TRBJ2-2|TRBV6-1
CASSEDRGAGELFF
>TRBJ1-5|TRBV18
CASSQAGVDQPQHF
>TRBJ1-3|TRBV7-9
CASSRQGSRNTIYF
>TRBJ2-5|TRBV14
CASSPASGGARETQYF
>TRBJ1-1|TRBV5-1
CASSSGTGNTEAFF
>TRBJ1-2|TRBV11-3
CASSSQGNYGYTF
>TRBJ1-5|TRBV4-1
CASSQGRGGLSNQPQHF
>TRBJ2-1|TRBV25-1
CASSESEAGTGERNEQFF
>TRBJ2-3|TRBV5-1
CASSLGTGSDTQYF
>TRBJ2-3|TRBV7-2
CASSLFSGQGDTQYF
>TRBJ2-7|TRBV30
CAWSWGRWGEQYF
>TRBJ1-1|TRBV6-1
CASSGGDLRGTEAFF
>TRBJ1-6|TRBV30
CAWSGTAGSPLHF
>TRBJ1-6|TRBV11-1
CASGQANSPLHF
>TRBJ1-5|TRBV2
CASRGQYNQPQHF
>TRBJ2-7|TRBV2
CASSRQPSYEQYF
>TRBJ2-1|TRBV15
CATSSDLQGFRDEQFF
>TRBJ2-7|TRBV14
CASSHQVGGEQYF
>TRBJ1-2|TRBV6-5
CASSYSTLLPGYTF
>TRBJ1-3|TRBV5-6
CASSLATGAPGNTIYF
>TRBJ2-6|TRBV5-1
CASSWIPGTQSGANVLTF
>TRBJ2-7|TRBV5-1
CASSLGAGVEQYF
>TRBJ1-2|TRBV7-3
CASSSTRGGRIGYGYTF
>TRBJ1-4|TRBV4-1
CASSREEGSLFF
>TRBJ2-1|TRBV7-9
CASSETGRRNEQFF
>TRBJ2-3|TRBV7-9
CASSLGTDTDTQYF
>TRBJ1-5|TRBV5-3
CARSRGSQPQHF
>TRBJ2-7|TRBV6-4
CASSEREGTYEQYF
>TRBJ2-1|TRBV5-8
CASSYRGMNEQFF
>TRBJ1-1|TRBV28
CASSLDRRGTEAFF
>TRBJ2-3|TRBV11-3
CASSSRDSLTDTQYF
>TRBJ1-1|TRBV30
CAWSGTGWGTEAFF
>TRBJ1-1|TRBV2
CARKAGENTEAFF
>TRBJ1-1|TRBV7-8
CASSNTAGQGTLSAEAFF
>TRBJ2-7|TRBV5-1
CASSLNPSGYYEQYF